A single sample is the source of the 11 T cell receptor beta chains below, sequenced in a study of blood T cell repertoires in COVID-19. The table came from immunoSEQ multiplex PCR; TCRdb's copy has only in-frame clones and leaves some out. The sample yields about 140,000 clones, under 90% seen once. The sample consisted of peripheral blood. The receptors originated from a human donor in a cohort sampled during active COVID-19.

The gene calls are TRBV7-6 and TRBJ1-1; weak D call: TRBD1 (5 bases). The V end was cut by 2 bases, the J end by 1 base, with 11 bases between. The CDR3 covers 15 residues. Germline V lookup: CDR1 SGHVS, CDR2 FNYEAQ. The CDR3 loop reads CASSLLRGKNTEAFF. The CDR3 DNA reads TGTGCCAGCAGCTTACTTCGGGGGAAGAACACTGAAGCTTTCTTT.

The V gene is TRBV28, the J gene TRBJ2-2; 9 bases map to TRBD1. The CDR3 sequence is 13 residues long. V lost 6 bases to trimming and J lost 6 bases; unmatched junction nucleotides: 2. Germline-derived CDR1 and CDR2 are MDHEN and SYDVKM. For the CDR3, the DNA is TGTGCCAGCAGGGGACAGGGCCCCGGGGAGCTGTTTTTT. Its translation: CASRGQGPGELFF.

The chain uses TRBV7-9 and TRBJ1-4; TRBD1 might be the D (5 bases). Germline CDR1 reads SEHNR; CDR2 reads FQNEAQ (reference sequence). V was shortened by 5 bases and J by 0 bases, with 16 bases between the two germline ends. This CDR3 region has 17 residues. The DNA of the CDR3 is TGTGCCAGCAGCCCAAAGGGTCAGGGCACAACTAATGAAAAACTGTTTTTT. Its protein product is CASSPKGQGTTNEKLFF.

This clone has only a few counts. Here the CDR3 DNA reads TGTGCCAGCTCAGGACAGGGGGCAGGGGGCAATCAGCCCCAGCATTTT. Protein: CASSGQGAGGNQPQHF. V usage is TRBV18 and J usage is TRBJ1-5, with 11 nucleotides matching TRBD1. The V and J ends lost 5 bases and 2 bases, in that order; junction bases with no gene match: 5. CDR3 length: 16 amino acids. From germline, CDR1 is KGHSH and CDR2 LQKENI. The variable domain in full, with the rest retrieved from reference TRBV18 and TRBJ1-5, is NAGVMQNPRHLVRRRGQEARLRCSPMKGHSHVYWYRQLPEEGLKFMVYLQKENIIDESGMPKERFSAEFPKEGPSILRIQQVVRGDSAAYFCASSGQGAGGNQPQHFGDGTRLSIL.

J is TRBJ2-7 and V is TRBV18, with D maybe TRBD2 (5 bases). This CDR3 has 15 amino acids. Trimming stripped 6 bases from V and 5 bases from J, with 20 bases between. The germline V gene has CDR1 KGHSH and CDR2 LQKENI. In DNA form, the CDR3 reads TGTGCCAGCTCGCACACCGAGGGTCCTTTCGACGAGCAGTACTTC. Encoded protein: CASSHTEGPFDEQYF.

The rearrangement uses TRBV7-9 and TRBJ2-1; 8 bases line up with TRBD2. The CDR3 spans 14 residues. Germline trimming cut 6 bases from V and 3 bases from J; bases unmatched to any gene: 4. Germline V gene data show CDR1 as SEHNR and CDR2 as FQNEAQ (reference sequence). The CDR3 region has the DNA TGTGCCAGCAGTACGGGGGGGAACTACAATGAGCAGTTCTTC. Its protein product is CASSTGGNYNEQFF.

This clone was counted a single time. This rearrangement joins TRBV5-5 to TRBJ2-5; TRBD2 might be the D (5 bases). V was clipped by 3 bases and J by 6 bases, with 9 bases between them. Germline loops: CDR1 SGHKS, CDR2 YYEKEE (reference sequence). CDR3 length: 12 amino acids. The CDR3 protein is CASSSDLKTQYF. The CDR3 DNA follows: TGTGCCAGCAGCTCGGACTTGAAGACCCAGTACTTC.

The rearrangement uses TRBV28 and TRBJ2-1; 14 nucleotides align to TRBD2. This CDR3 is built from 18 residues. With V trimmed by 4 bases and J by 6 bases, 11 bases remained unmatched. In germline, CDR1 is MDHEN, CDR2 SYDVKM. The CDR3 region is CASSSLGLAGAKGNEQFF. The DNA of the CDR3 is TGTGCCAGCAGTTCATTGGGACTAGCGGGGGCGAAGGGCAATGAGCAGTTCTTC. The complete variable domain, with remaining parts taken from reference TRBV28 and TRBJ2-1, reads DVKVTQSSRYLVKRTGEKVFLECVQDMDHENMFWYRQDPGLGLRLIYFSYDVKMKEKGDIPEGYSVSREKKERFSLILESASTNQTSMYLCASSSLGLAGAKGNEQFFGPGTRLTVL.

This clone was seen only once. This sequence joins TRBV7-8 and TRBJ2-5, with a weak D call TRBD2 (6 bases). CDR3 length equals 15 residues. V was pared by 1 base and J by 4 bases, with 13 bases between. Germline V CDR1 and CDR2: SGHVS, FQNEAQ. The chain's CDR3 is CASSLGGVGVETQYF. CDR3 bases: TGTGCCAGCAGCTTAGGGGGGGTTGGAGTAGAGACCCAGTACTTC. The whole variable domain, remainder taken from reference TRBV7-8 and TRBJ2-5, is GAGVSQSPRYKVAKRGQDVALRCDPISGHVSLFWYQQALGQGPEFLTYFQNEAQLDKSGLPSDRFFAERPEGSVSTLKIQRTQQEDSAVYLCASSLGGVGVETQYFGPGTRLLVL.

The rearrangement uses TRBV30 and TRBJ2-5, with 7 nucleotides matching TRBD2. In germline, CDR1 is GTSNPN, CDR2 SVGIG (reference sequence). The CDR3 is 13 amino acids. The J segment lost 5 bases and the V segment lost 5 bases, leaving 8 bases of the junction unmatched. The CDR3 here is CAWAGTGGETQYF. The DNA of the CDR3 is TGTGCCTGGGCGGGAACCGGGGGGGAGACCCAGTACTTC.

The rearrangement links TRBV6-4 to TRBJ2-3; D may be TRBD2 (6 bases). V lost 0 bases and J 6 bases, leaving 7 bases between the germline ends. The germline gives CDR1 MRHNA, CDR2 SNTAGT. The CDR3 totals 13 residues. CDR3 sequence (DNA): TGTGCCAGCAGTGACTCTCGGGGGGATACGCAGTATTTT. Translation: CASSDSRGDTQYF.